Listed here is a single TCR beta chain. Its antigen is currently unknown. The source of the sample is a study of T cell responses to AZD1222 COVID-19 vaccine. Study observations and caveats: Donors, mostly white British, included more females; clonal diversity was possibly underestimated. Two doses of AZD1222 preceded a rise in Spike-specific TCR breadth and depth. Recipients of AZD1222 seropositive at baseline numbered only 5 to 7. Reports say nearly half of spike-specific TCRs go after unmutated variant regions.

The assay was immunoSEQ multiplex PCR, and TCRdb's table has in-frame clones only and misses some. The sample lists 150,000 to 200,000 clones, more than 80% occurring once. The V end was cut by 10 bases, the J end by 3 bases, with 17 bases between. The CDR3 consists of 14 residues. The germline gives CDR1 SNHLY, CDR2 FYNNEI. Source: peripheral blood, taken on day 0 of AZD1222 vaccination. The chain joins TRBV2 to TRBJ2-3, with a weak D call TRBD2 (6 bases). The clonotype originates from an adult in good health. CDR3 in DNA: TGTGCCAACGCCCGGGGGAGTAGAACAGATACGCAGTATTTT. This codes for CANARGSRTDTQYF.